This T cell receptor (beta chain) was recovered during a study of blood T cell repertoires in COVID-19. Study in general: Sites across the United States, Italy and Spain contributed samples from acute and convalescent COVID-19. T cells, B-cell-depleted T cells, or PBMCs supplied cDNA or gDNA.

Original processing methods: Reference gene primers were amplified, and this amplification served to estimate nucleated cell counts. The table came from immunoSEQ multiplex PCR; TCRdb's copy has only in-frame clones and leaves some out. That table is the source of V, J and clone size, and D and trimming were worked out from the DNA. The sample records some 140,000 clones, almost 85% being singletons. V trimming: 8 bases; J trimming: 5 bases; junction bases outside the gene matches: 13. There are 15 residues in the CDR3. Germline V lookup: CDR1 MNHEY, CDR2 SMNVEV (reference sequence). This sequence joins TRBV27 and TRBJ2-5, with 8 bases that match TRBD1. Sequencing input: peripheral blood. The clonotype comes from a human donor in a cohort sampled during active COVID-19. The CDR3 loop reads CASWQGQASVETQYF. The CDR3 nucleotides read TGTGCCAGCTGGCAGGGACAGGCCAGTGTTGAGACCCAGTACTTC.